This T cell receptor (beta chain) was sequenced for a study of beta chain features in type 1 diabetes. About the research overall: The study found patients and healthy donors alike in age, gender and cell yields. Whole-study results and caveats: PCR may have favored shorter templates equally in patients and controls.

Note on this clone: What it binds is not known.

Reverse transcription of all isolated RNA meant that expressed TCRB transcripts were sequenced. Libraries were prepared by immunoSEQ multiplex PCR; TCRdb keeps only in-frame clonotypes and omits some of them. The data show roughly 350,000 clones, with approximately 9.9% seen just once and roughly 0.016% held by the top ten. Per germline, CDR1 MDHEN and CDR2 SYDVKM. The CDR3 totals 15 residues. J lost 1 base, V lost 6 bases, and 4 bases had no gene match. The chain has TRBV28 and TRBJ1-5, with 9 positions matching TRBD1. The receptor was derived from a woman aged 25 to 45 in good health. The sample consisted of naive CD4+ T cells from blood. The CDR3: CASSRDRESNQPQHF. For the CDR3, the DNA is TGTGCCAGCAGCAGGGACAGGGAAAGCAATCAGCCCCAGCATTTT.